The 16 T cell receptor beta chains in this list originate from one sample, sequenced in a study of CD8+ T cells in alopecia areata. Extraction and reverse transcription of RNA yielded cDNA as the sequencing template. Repertoires were generated with immunoSEQ multiplex PCR, while TCRdb's copy carries only in-frame clones and drops some. The repertoire includes 95,000 to 100,000 clones, around 60% of them detected once, and less than 20% sits in the top ten. Regarding treatment: oral pan-JAK inhibitor, 5-10 mg twice daily. The source was CD8+ T cells sorted from blood, collected at approximately week 60, from a patient treated with tofacitinib. The receptors were sampled from a human donor with alopecia areata.

The CDR3 region is CASSIGDAYEQYF. CDR3 DNA sequence: TGTGCCAGCAGTATCGGGGACGCCTACGAGCAGTACTTC. The chain recombines TRBV25-1 with TRBJ2-7; D is tentatively TRBD1 or TRBD2 (5 bases each). The germline V and J ends were trimmed by 5 bases and 2 bases, with 10 bases remaining between them. There are 13 residues in the CDR3. Germline lookup yields CDR1 MGHDK and CDR2 SYGVNS.

This chain joins TRBV11-2 and TRBJ2-5; no firm D call. Trimming took 1 base from V and 3 from J, leaving 3 bases between them. Germline CDR1 reads SGHAT; CDR2 reads FQNNGV. The CDR3 covers 12 residues. The DNA of the CDR3 is TGTGCCAGCAGCTTAGTAGAAGAGACCCAGTACTTC. Translating it yields CASSLVEETQYF.

The chain has TRBV11-2 and TRBJ2-7; D perhaps matches TRBD2 (7 bases). CDR3 size: 14 residues. V lost 5 bases and J lost 3, with 14 bases in between. In germline, CDR1 is SGHAT, CDR2 FQNNGV. This CDR3 is CASSQGGGRYEQYF. The CDR3 coding sequence is TGTGCCAGCAGCCAAGGGGGGGGACGCTACGAGCAGTACTTC.

This sequence joins TRBV2 and TRBJ1-1; D remains unclear. Deletions cut 1 base from V and 4 bases from J, with 10 bases between. This CDR3 has 14 residues. Germline lookup yields CDR1 SNHLY and CDR2 FYNNEI. The chain's CDR3 is CASSEVLTGTEAFF. The CDR3 DNA reads TGTGCCAGCAGTGAAGTACTTACTGGCACTGAAGCTTTCTTT.

Here the CDR3 reads CASSLRGTVKAGELFF. The DNA of the CDR3 is TGTGCCAGCAGCTTGCGGGGGACGGTAAAGGCCGGGGAGCTGTTTTTT. The chain couples TRBV11-3 to TRBJ2-2; 7 nucleotides agree with TRBD2. The CDR3 runs 16 residues. Trimming at V came to 3 bases and at J to 6 bases, leaving 10 bases not matched to a gene. Germline V CDR1 and CDR2: SGHNT, YENEEA.

The chain's CDR3 is CASGRRVNEQFF. DNA of the CDR3: TGTGCCAGCGGGCGGCGGGTCAATGAGCAGTTCTTC. The rearrangement joins TRBV2 to TRBJ2-1; D possibly corresponds to TRBD2 (5 bases). Germline values: CDR1 SNHLY, CDR2 FYNNEI. This CDR3 has 12 residues. With 8 bases removed from V and 6 bases from J, the gap between germline ends came to 11 bases.

The chain uses TRBV10-3 and TRBJ1-2, with unresolved D. The CDR3 is made up of 16 amino acids. Trimming pared 5 bases from V and 0 bases from J, leaving 16 bases between. Germline V gives CDR1 ENHRY, CDR2 SYGVKD. CDR3 DNA sequence: TGTGCCATCAGTCAGGACCACAGCACCCCTAACTATGGCTACACCTTC. It specifies CAISQDHSTPNYGYTF.

V gene TRBV29-1 combines with J gene TRBJ1-3, with D tentatively TRBD1 (5 bases). The CDR3 runs 14 residues. The germline V gene encodes CDR1 SQVTM and CDR2 ANQGSEA. V was trimmed by 5 bases and J by 0 bases, leaving 11 bases between them. The DNA of the CDR3 is TGCAGCGTTACCGGGGCCAACTCTGGAAACACCATATATTTT. Its translation: CSVTGANSGNTIYF.

The J gene is TRBJ2-7, the V gene TRBV27; TRBD2 is a possible D gene (6 bases). The CDR3 has 12 residues. Trimming pared 5 bases from V and 7 bases from J, leaving 12 bases between. CDR1 and CDR2 (germline): MNHEY, SMNVEV (reference sequence). The CDR3 DNA reads as TGTGCCAGCAGTCGTCGGGCGGGGGAGCAGTACTTC. It translates to CASSRRAGEQYF.

CDR3 amino acids: CASIGGRAVSTDTQYF. DNA for the CDR3: TGTGCCAGCATAGGGGGCCGTGCCGTTAGCACAGATACGCAGTATTTT. The chain couples TRBV2 to TRBJ2-3; 7 bases match TRBD1. Per germline, CDR1 SNHLY and CDR2 FYNNEI. The CDR3 is made up of 16 amino acids. V lost 7 bases to trimming and J lost 0 bases; unmatched junction nucleotides: 10.

V usage is TRBV30 and J usage is TRBJ2-7; D possibly corresponds to TRBD1 (5 bases). V was trimmed by 5 bases and J by 3 bases, leaving 11 bases between them. This CDR3 has 12 amino acids. The germline V gene encodes CDR1 GTSNPN and CDR2 SVGIG (reference sequence). The CDR3, as DNA: TGTGCCTGGCAGGGCGGTGGCTACGAGCAGTACTTC. Its protein product is CAWQGGGYEQYF.

The chain couples TRBV4-1 to TRBJ2-7, with a possible D match to TRBD2 (6 bases). CDR1 MGHRA and CDR2 YSYEKL come from the germline V gene. The CDR3 is 14 residues long. Trimming took off 4 bases at V and 2 bases at J, with 12 bases between the two ends. Written as DNA, the CDR3 is TGCGCCAGCAGCCGCGGGGCGGACACCTACGAGCAGTACTTC. Residues: CASSRGADTYEQYF.

The genes are TRBV6-1 and TRBJ1-1, with D hard to call. V lost 1 base, J lost 4 bases, and 10 bases lay in between. The germline gives CDR1 MNHNS, CDR2 SASEGT. The CDR3 consists of 14 residues. For the CDR3, the DNA is TGTGCCAGCAGTGAAGATTGGGTTGGCACTGAAGCTTTCTTT. Translating gives CASSEDWVGTEAFF.

V usage is TRBV7-9 and J usage is TRBJ1-4; no definite D call. V was clipped by 4 bases and J by 6 bases, with 12 bases between them. Germline V gene lookup returns CDR1 SEHNR and CDR2 FQNEAQ (reference sequence). The CDR3 spans 14 residues. CDR3 nucleotide sequence: TGTGCCAGCAGCTCCTCCGGCCGGGATGAAAAACTGTTTTTT. This sequence encodes CASSSSGRDEKLFF.

This chain links TRBV5-1 with TRBJ2-1, with a possible D match to TRBD2 (6 bases). V dropped 0 bases and J dropped 7 bases, with 14 bases sitting between them. Germline V CDR1 and CDR2: SGHRS, YFSETQ. The CDR3 covers 15 residues. For the CDR3, the DNA is TGCGCCAGCAGCTTGGCTAGCGTAGGGTTGAATGAGCAGTTCTTC. Translating it yields CASSLASVGLNEQFF.

The chain employs TRBV7-8 and TRBJ1-5; no firm D call. The CDR3 loop spans 16 amino acids. Germline assignment: CDR1 SGHVS and CDR2 FQNEAQ. The V end lost 3 bases, the J end lost 0 bases, and 12 bases lay between the germline ends. This chain's CDR3 is CASSFGVRYSNQPQHF. CDR3 coding DNA: TGTGCCAGCAGCTTCGGGGTGCGCTATAGCAATCAGCCCCAGCATTTT.